This T cell receptor (beta chain) is from a study of cytomegalovirus exposure and HLA in healthy donors. Turning to the study itself: Among some 400 genotyped donors, around 80% fell in the Caucasian-associated ancestry cluster.

The PCR ran on 60 Vbeta and 13 Jbeta primers. Some clones are missing from TCRdb's copy, which holds only in-frame ones; the method was immunoSEQ multiplex PCR. The sample lists about 59,000 clones, around 83% occurring once. This receptor was identified in a human donor in good health. The sample consisted of PBMCs.

CDR3 amino acids: CAWREANSPLHF. CDR3 DNA sequence: TGTGCCTGGAGGGAGGCCAATTCACCCCTCCACTTT. The V call is TRBV30, the J call TRBJ1-6; D is unclear. Trimming shortened V by 3 bases and J by 7 bases, and 7 bases separated the two germline ends. CDR3 length equals 12 residues. Germline lookup yields CDR1 GTSNPN and CDR2 SVGIG (reference sequence).